The 20 T cell receptor beta chains below come from one sample, sequenced in a study of T cell responses to AZD1222 COVID-19 vaccine. The repertoire was sequenced with immunoSEQ multiplex PCR; TCRdb's copy has only in-frame clones and lacks some. The sample lists fewer than 150,000 clones, approximately 90% occurring once. The material sequenced was peripheral blood, taken 28 days after the second AZD1222 dose. The receptors come from an adult who received the AZD1222 COVID-19 vaccine.

This chain links TRBV9 with TRBJ1-2; D may be TRBD1 (5 bases). The V gene's germline CDR1 is SGDLS and CDR2 YYNGEE. The CDR3 sequence is 14 residues long. With 2 bases removed from V and 4 bases from J, the gap between germline ends came to 12 bases. CDR3 nucleotide sequence: TGTGCCAGCAGCGTCCAGGGTGTGTCCTATGGCTACACCTTC. It translates to CASSVQGVSYGYTF.

The chain couples TRBV18 to TRBJ1-2, with D perhaps TRBD1 (5 bases). Between the trimmed V and J ends, which lost 2 bases and 5 bases, there was a span of 15 bases. CDR1 KGHSH and CDR2 LQKENI come from the germline V gene. The length of the CDR3 is 15 residues. The DNA for the CDR3 is TGTGCCAGCTCACCAGGGGCAGGGACCTCTTATGGCTACACCTTC. Translated, it gives CASSPGAGTSYGYTF.

This chain joins TRBV3-1 (or the pseudogene TRBV3-2) and TRBJ1-3; 9 bases align to TRBD1. The CDR3 consists of 15 residues. Germline CDR1 reads LGHDT; CDR2 reads YNNKEL (reference sequence). V trimming: 5 bases; J trimming: 2 bases; junction bases outside the gene matches: 4. In DNA, the CDR3 is TGTGCCAGCAGCATAACAGGGGGCCCTGGAAACACCATATATTTT. Protein sequence: CASSITGGPGNTIYF.

The gene calls are TRBV5-1 and TRBJ2-1, with a possible D match to TRBD1 (8 bases). V gave up 2 bases and J gave up 4 bases, with 16 bases separating them. CDR3 length equals 16 residues. Germline V lookup: CDR1 SGHRS, CDR2 YFSETQ. The CDR3 DNA reads as TGCGCCAGCAGCTTAGCGGGACAGGCAACTTACAATGAGCAGTTCTTC. Protein product: CASSLAGQATYNEQFF.

The chain links TRBV28 to TRBJ2-7; 7 bases match TRBD2. V lost 5 bases, J lost 5 bases, and 12 bases stayed unmatched. CDR1 and CDR2 from the germline V gene are MDHEN and SYDVKM. This CDR3 spans 15 amino acids. The CDR3 is CASSEPRGGRDEQYF. The CDR3 DNA sequence: TGTGCCAGCAGTGAGCCCCGTGGAGGGAGGGACGAGCAGTACTTC.

Remarks on this clone: This CDR3 is also generated by other DNA sequences in the sample. This rearrangement joins TRBV24-1 to TRBJ2-1, with a weak D call TRBD2 (7 bases). Deletions cut 3 bases from V and 1 base from J, with 12 bases between. The germline V gene has CDR1 KGHDR and CDR2 SFDVKD. The CDR3 has 16 residues. The CDR3 loop reads CATSDPRGGSYNEQFF. CDR3 bases: TGTGCCACCAGTGATCCGAGGGGGGGGTCCTACAATGAGCAGTTCTTC.

The V call is TRBV29-1, the J call TRBJ1-4; 7 bases are shared with TRBD1. V lost 7 bases to trimming and J lost 5 bases; unmatched junction nucleotides: 10. Looked up from germline, CDR1 is SQVTM and CDR2 is ANQGSEA. This CDR3 comprises 14 residues. The CDR3, as DNA: TGCAGCGCATCTTCGACAGGGCAAAATGAAAAACTGTTTTTT. This sequence encodes CSASSTGQNEKLFF.

The V and J genes are TRBV28 and TRBJ2-1, with D perhaps matching TRBD1 or TRBD2 (6 bases each). Germline CDR1 reads MDHEN; CDR2 reads SYDVKM. V was shortened by 4 bases and J by 2 bases, with 15 bases between the two germline ends. The CDR3 covers 16 residues. CDR3 protein: CASSSRLGGTYNEQFF. In nucleotides, the CDR3 is TGTGCCAGCAGTTCAAGACTAGGGGGGACCTACAATGAGCAGTTCTTC.

This chain joins TRBV11-2 and TRBJ2-7; 10 bases map to TRBD1. The CDR3 covers 15 residues. J gave up 4 bases and V 3 bases, and 6 bases lay outside the gene matches. CDR1 is SGHAT, CDR2 FQNNGV, per germline. The chain's CDR3 is CASSFDRDRGYEQYF. The DNA for the CDR3 is TGTGCCAGCAGCTTTGACCGGGACAGGGGTTACGAGCAGTACTTC.

This clone was observed a handful of times. The chain recombines TRBV28 with TRBJ1-1; D is unclear. From germline, CDR1 is MDHEN and CDR2 SYDVKM. The CDR3 contains 11 residues. Trimming left V 9 bases short and J 7 bases short, with 12 bases between. The CDR3 here is CARLRAIEAFF. CDR3 sequence (DNA): TGTGCCAGGCTTAGGGCAATTGAAGCTTTCTTT.

V usage is TRBV2 and J usage is TRBJ2-1; 13 bases agree with TRBD2. This CDR3 contains 15 residues. CDR1 is SNHLY and CDR2 is FYNNEI in the germline V gene. Losses at the gene ends were 6 bases for V and 9 bases for J; bases not matched to a gene: 8. CDR3 sequence: CASRGTSGASGEQFF. The DNA of the CDR3 is TGTGCCAGCAGAGGGACTAGCGGGGCGAGCGGTGAGCAGTTCTTC.

This clone was seen just once. The genes are TRBV19 and TRBJ2-7; D may be TRBD1 (6 bases). Trimming removed 3 bases at V and 3 bases at J, with 18 bases between. The CDR3 is made up of 16 amino acids. Germline values: CDR1 LNHDA, CDR2 SQIVND (reference sequence). This chain's CDR3 is CASSISGQGSFYEQYF. As DNA, the CDR3 is TGTGCCAGTAGTATTTCGGGGCAGGGGTCGTTCTACGAGCAGTACTTC.

The genes are TRBV7-9 and TRBJ1-1; a possible D gene is TRBD1 (5 bases). The CDR3 spans 13 residues. Germline CDR1 SEHNR, CDR2 FQNEAQ (reference sequence). Trimming shortened V by 5 bases and J by 5 bases, and 12 bases separated the two germline ends. The CDR3 spells CASSREGLTEAFF. In nucleotides, the CDR3 is TGTGCCAGCAGCAGGGAGGGGTTAACTGAAGCTTTCTTT.

The chain employs TRBV18 and TRBJ2-5, with D uncertain. This CDR3 spans 15 amino acids. Germline assignment: CDR1 KGHSH and CDR2 LQKENI. V shed 6 bases and J shed 2 bases, with 16 bases lying between them. The CDR3 region is CASSFGPAEQETQYF. The CDR3 nucleotides read TGTGCCAGCTCCTTTGGGCCGGCAGAGCAAGAGACCCAGTACTTC.

The rearrangement links TRBV14 to TRBJ2-2; no reliable D call. V lost 3 bases and J lost 7, with 9 bases in between. Germline CDR1 is SGHDN and CDR2 is FVKESK. CDR3 length equals 13 residues. The CDR3 loop is CASSQNGGGELFF. The CDR3 region has the DNA TGTGCCAGCAGCCAGAACGGTGGCGGGGAGCTGTTTTTT. Full variable domain (outside the CDR3, taken from reference TRBV14 and TRBJ2-2): EAGVTQFPSHSVIEKGQTVTLRCDPISGHDNLYWYRRVMGKEIKFLLHFVKESKQDESGMPNNRFLAERTGGTYSTLKVQPAELEDSGVYFCASSQNGGGELFFGEGSRLTVL.

The J gene is TRBJ1-5, the V gene TRBV28, with TRBD1 matching 8 bases. Germline V lookup: CDR1 MDHEN, CDR2 SYDVKM. V lost 3 bases, J lost 3 bases, and 4 bases stayed unmatched. The CDR3 consists of 15 residues. The CDR3 region is CASSFGDRPNQPQHF. In DNA, the CDR3 is TGTGCCAGCAGTTTTGGGGACAGGCCCAATCAGCCCCAGCATTTT.

This clone was seen more than once but under ten times. The CDR3 is CSVLQGRHEQFF. The CDR3 DNA follows: TGCAGCGTTCTTCAGGGGAGACATGAGCAGTTCTTC. The chain carries TRBV29-1 and TRBJ2-1; the D gene is possibly TRBD1 (6 bases). Germline loops: CDR1 SQVTM, CDR2 ANQGSEA. The CDR3 has 12 amino acids. Trimming removed 5 bases at V and 8 bases at J, with 13 bases between.

The rearrangement joins TRBV29-1 to TRBJ1-1, with D unresolved. CDR1 and CDR2 from the germline V gene are SQVTM and ANQGSEA. This CDR3 spans 13 amino acids. V dropped 5 bases and J dropped 2 bases, with 12 bases sitting between them. The CDR3 bases are TGCAGCGTTCTTCAACCAACCAACACTGAAGCTTTCTTT. Protein: CSVLQPTNTEAFF.

The rearrangement joins TRBV28 to TRBJ1-1, with D possibly matching TRBD1 (5 bases). Germline CDR1 MDHEN, CDR2 SYDVKM. Trimming took 5 bases from V and 1 from J, leaving 17 bases between them. The CDR3 covers 16 residues. The CDR3 here is CASSTAQGIQNTEAFF. The CDR3 region has the DNA TGTGCCAGCAGTACGGCCCAGGGAATTCAGAACACTGAAGCTTTCTTT.

Remarks on this clone: The same CDR3 can be traced to other DNA sequences in this sample. The chain recombines TRBV4-1 with TRBJ1-5, with D hard to call. Germline V CDR1 and CDR2: MGHRA, YSYEKL. There are 15 residues in the CDR3. Trimming cost V 4 bases and J 3 bases, with 13 bases left between them. Written as DNA, the CDR3 is TGCGCCAGCAGCCGAATTCCGGGCTCCAATCAGCCCCAGCATTTT. Its translation: CASSRIPGSNQPQHF.